One sample yielded the 25 T cell receptor beta chains listed below, sequenced in a study of blood T cell repertoires in COVID-19. This table comes from immunoSEQ multiplex PCR, and its TCRdb copy is limited to in-frame clones, with some not included. The sample lists tens of thousands of clones; roughly 89% were seen once. The sample consisted of peripheral blood. The source is a man in his sixties with COVID-19, enrolled during active disease.

The chain couples TRBV4-2 to TRBJ1-1; TRBD1 aligns across 12 bases. Germline CDR1 LGHNA, CDR2 YNFKEQ. The CDR3 loop spans 15 amino acids. Trimming removed 4 bases from V and 5 bases from J; junction bases left unmatched: 5. The CDR3 nucleotides are TGTGCCAGCAGCCCGGGACAGGGGGCGAGAACTGAAGCTTTCTTT. Translating it yields CASSPGQGARTEAFF.

V gene TRBV7-8 combines with J gene TRBJ1-5; maybe TRBD1 (6 bases). The CDR3 runs to 14 residues. Trimming took off 6 bases at V and 4 bases at J, with 13 bases between the two ends. Germline CDR1 and CDR2: SGHVS and FQNEAQ. The CDR3 loop is CASRLGTFNQPQHF. The CDR3 DNA sequence: TGTGCCAGCAGGCTCGGGACATTTAATCAGCCCCAGCATTTT.

The rearrangement joins TRBV18 to TRBJ1-1; possible D gene TRBD1, 5 bases. From germline, CDR1 is KGHSH and CDR2 LQKENI. V lost 0 bases and J 4 bases, leaving 12 bases between the germline ends. The CDR3 length is 15 residues. The CDR3 here is CASSPPFSQGTEAFF. The CDR3 bases are TGTGCCAGCTCACCACCGTTCTCCCAGGGCACTGAAGCTTTCTTT.

This clone was found once. V gene TRBV29-1 combines with J gene TRBJ2-7, with TRBD1 matching over 8 bases. Germline V CDR1 and CDR2: SQVTM, ANQGSEA. CDR3 length equals 13 residues. The V segment lost 4 bases and the J segment 1 base; nucleotides outside the gene matches: 3. CDR3 DNA: TGCAGCGTTGTCGGGACAGGTTCCTACGAGCAGTACTTC. It specifies CSVVGTGSYEQYF.

This chain joins TRBV2 and TRBJ2-7; TRBD1 agrees at 8 bases. Per the germline V gene, CDR1 is SNHLY and CDR2 is FYNNEI. CDR3 length: 13 amino acids. The J segment lost 5 bases and the V segment lost 3 bases, leaving 3 bases of the junction unmatched. CDR3 in amino acids: CASSDDRGHEQYF. The CDR3 nucleotides read TGTGCCAGCAGTGACGACAGGGGCCACGAGCAGTACTTC.

This clone was counted a few times. The chain couples TRBV2 to TRBJ2-5; weak D call: TRBD2 (6 bases). Trimming took 6 bases from V and 6 from J, leaving 20 bases between them. The CDR3 sequence is 15 residues long. Germline loops: CDR1 SNHLY, CDR2 FYNNEI. CDR3 in DNA: TGTGCCAGCAGGGAGGGAAGGGCAGGGAAGCAGACCCAGTACTTC. Residues: CASREGRAGKQTQYF.

The chain has TRBV2 and TRBJ2-7; the match to TRBD1 covers 7 bases. The germline V gene has CDR1 SNHLY and CDR2 FYNNEI. The J segment lost 0 bases and the V segment lost 6 bases, leaving 14 bases of the junction unmatched. This CDR3 comprises 17 residues. The CDR3 coding sequence is TGTGCCAGCAGGGACCTTGAACGGGACAGCAGCTCCTACGAGCAGTACTTC. This sequence encodes CASRDLERDSSSYEQYF.

CDR3 in amino acids: CASKDSWNTEAFF. In DNA, the CDR3 is TGTGCCAGTAAGGACAGCTGGAACACTGAAGCTTTCTTT. The chain joins TRBV6-5 to TRBJ1-1; maybe TRBD1 (6 bases). The V end lost 9 bases, the J end lost 1 base, and 12 bases lay between the germline ends. Germline V gene sequence: CDR1 MNHEY, CDR2 SVGAGI. The CDR3 consists of 13 residues.

This chain's CDR3 is CAYDRDRGETQYF. CDR3 coding DNA: TGTGCCTACGACCGGGACAGAGGAGAGACCCAGTACTTC. The chain carries TRBV30 and TRBJ2-5, with TRBD1 identical over 7 bases. Germline V gives CDR1 GTSNPN, CDR2 SVGIG (reference sequence). The trim removed 7 bases at V and 4 bases at J, leaving 9 bases unmatched. The CDR3 extends over 13 amino acids. Full variable domain (missing parts from reference TRBV30 and TRBJ2-5): SQTIHQWPATLVQPVGSPLSLECTVEGTSNPNLYWYRQAAGRGLQLLFYSVGIGQISSEVPQNLSASRPQDRQFILSSKKLLLSDSGFYLCAYDRDRGETQYFGPGTRLLVL.

The chain is built from TRBV2 and TRBJ1-1; possible D gene TRBD1, 5 bases. Germline V gene lookup returns CDR1 SNHLY and CDR2 FYNNEI. This CDR3 comprises 14 residues. The germline V and J ends were trimmed by 3 bases and 2 bases, with 10 bases remaining between them. The CDR3 DNA reads TGTGCCAGCAGTGATGCAGGGTTAAACACTGAAGCTTTCTTT. Protein sequence: CASSDAGLNTEAFF.

This clone was counted between two and nine times. J is TRBJ1-1 and V is TRBV25-1; 8 bases line up with TRBD1. The CDR3 consists of 14 residues. Germline CDR1 reads MGHDK; CDR2 reads SYGVNS. The V gene end was trimmed by 5 bases and the J gene end by 4 bases; junction bases not matched to a gene: 6. The CDR3 region has the DNA TGTGCCAGCAGTAGGCGACAGGGGCCCACTGAAGCTTTCTTT. Translating gives CASSRRQGPTEAFF.

This chain connects TRBV7-2 to TRBJ2-1, with 10 bases aligning to TRBD2. V shed 5 bases and J 5 bases; nucleotides not matched to a gene: 9. This CDR3 has 16 residues. The V gene's germline CDR1 is SGHTA and CDR2 FQGNSA. In nucleotides, the CDR3 is TGTGCCAGCAGCCCGGGGGTAGCGGGAGGCGACAATGAGCAGTTCTTC. Residues: CASSPGVAGGDNEQFF.

This sequence joins TRBV29-1 and TRBJ2-3; the match to TRBD2 covers 9 bases. The junction had 10 bases not matched to a gene; V was cut back by 6 bases and J by 6 bases. The CDR3 contains 14 residues. CDR1 is SQVTM, CDR2 ANQGSEA, per germline. The CDR3 loop reads CSVALAGAGDTQYF. DNA of the CDR3: TGCAGCGTGGCCTTAGCGGGAGCGGGGGATACGCAGTATTTT.

This clone was observed a handful of times. J is TRBJ1-2 and V is TRBV2; 8 bases are shared with TRBD1. Germline V CDR1 and CDR2: SNHLY, FYNNEI. This CDR3 has 15 residues. Germline trimming cut 4 bases from V and 4 bases from J; bases unmatched to any gene: 8. The CDR3 reads CASSAWTGRSYGYTF. CDR3 DNA: TGTGCCAGCAGTGCCTGGACAGGGAGGAGCTATGGCTACACCTTC.

The CDR3 nucleotides read TGTGCCAGCAGCGGGACTAGCGGGAGTATCGCAGATACGCAGTATTTT. This sequence encodes CASSGTSGSIADTQYF. V is TRBV9 and J is TRBJ2-3, with TRBD2 identical over 13 bases. CDR1 is SGDLS and CDR2 is YYNGEE in the germline V gene. CDR3 length: 16 residues. The V segment lost 3 bases and the J segment 4 bases; nucleotides outside the gene matches: 5.

The V and J genes are TRBV30 and TRBJ1-5, with D perhaps matching TRBD1 (5 bases). V was pared by 5 bases and J by 1 base, with 12 bases between. This CDR3 contains 14 residues. Germline V gives CDR1 GTSNPN, CDR2 SVGIG (reference sequence). CDR3 DNA: TGTGCCTGGGGGCGACAGTCCAGCAATCAGCCCCAGCATTTT. Protein product: CAWGRQSSNQPQHF. The whole variable domain, remainder taken from reference TRBV30 and TRBJ1-5, is SQTIHQWPATLVQPVGSPLSLECTVEGTSNPNLYWYRQAAGRGLQLLFYSVGIGQISSEVPQNLSASRPQDRQFILSSKKLLLSDSGFYLCAWGRQSSNQPQHFGDGTRLSIL.

V usage is TRBV9 and J usage is TRBJ2-1; 10 bases map to TRBD2. CDR1 is SGDLS and CDR2 is YYNGEE in the germline V gene. This CDR3 contains 16 residues. Germline trimming cut 4 bases from V and 4 bases from J; bases unmatched to any gene: 8. CDR3 nucleotides: TGTGCCAGCAGCCCAGGGTCTAGCGGGAGTTACAATGAGCAGTTCTTC. It is translated as CASSPGSSGSYNEQFF.

This chain joins TRBV2 and TRBJ2-2; 7 bases line up with TRBD1. Germline-derived CDR1 and CDR2 are SNHLY and FYNNEI. The V and J ends lost 6 bases and 0 bases, in that order; junction bases with no gene match: 7. The CDR3 consists of 16 residues. For the CDR3, the DNA is TGTGCCAGCAGCCATCTGACAGGGACGAACACCGGGGAGCTGTTTTTT. Its translation is CASSHLTGTNTGELFF.

This rearrangement joins TRBV7-3 to TRBJ2-1; 7 bases map to TRBD2. The CDR3 consists of 16 residues. V lost 0 bases and J lost 7; bases outside the gene matches: 9. Germline V gene data show CDR1 as SGHTA and CDR2 as FQGTGA. CDR3 protein: CASSLTWAGAPNEQFF. The CDR3 DNA is TGTGCCAGCAGCTTAACGTGGGCGGGAGCCCCGAATGAGCAGTTCTTC.

On this clone itself: The identical CDR3 is also encoded by other nucleotide sequences in the sample. The chain is built from TRBV6-5 and TRBJ2-7, with TRBD1 identical over 8 bases. The germline CDR1 and CDR2 sequences are MNHEY and SVGAGI. The CDR3 runs 14 residues. V gave up 5 bases and J gave up 1 base; unmatched junction bases: 4. The CDR3: CASSPGQASYEQYF. The CDR3, as DNA: TGTGCCAGCAGTCCGGGACAGGCTTCCTACGAGCAGTACTTC.

The chain recombines TRBV23-1 with TRBJ2-1, with a weak D call TRBD1 (5 bases). TRBV23-1 belongs to the ORF category, with a function that is uncertain. The CDR3 has 14 amino acids. V dropped 0 bases and J dropped 4 bases, with 7 bases sitting between them. The CDR3 DNA reads as TGCGCCAGCAGTCAATCGACAGATTACAATGAGCAGTTCTTC. Residues: CASSQSTDYNEQFF.

This chain links TRBV19 with TRBJ1-2; D is unresolved. CDR3 length: 15 residues. The germline V gene has CDR1 LNHDA and CDR2 SQIVND (reference sequence). The ends were cut back, 3 bases at V and 5 bases at J, with 16 bases in the middle. The chain's CDR3 is CASSISIQYLYGYTF. DNA of the CDR3: TGTGCCAGTAGTATTTCGATTCAGTACCTTTATGGCTACACCTTC.

The CDR3, as DNA: TGTGCCATCGGGCATACGGGAACCGGGGAGCTGTTTTTT. This encodes CAIGHTGTGELFF. V gene TRBV10-3 combines with J gene TRBJ2-2; D may be TRBD2 (5 bases). The CDR3 totals 13 residues. V was clipped by 8 bases and J by 5 bases, with 12 bases between them. CDR1 and CDR2 from the germline V gene are ENHRY and SYGVKD.

The chain links TRBV5-1 to TRBJ1-6, with 10 bases that match TRBD1. CDR3 length: 15 amino acids. The germline V gene encodes CDR1 SGHRS and CDR2 YFSETQ. V lost 0 bases and J lost 9; bases outside the gene matches: 3. The CDR3 sequence: CASSLGTGGGSPLHF. In DNA form, the CDR3 reads TGCGCCAGCAGCTTGGGGACAGGGGGGGGTTCACCCCTCCACTTT.

The rearrangement links TRBV4-1 to TRBJ1-4; TRBD1 is a possible D gene (6 bases). Germline loops: CDR1 MGHRA, CDR2 YSYEKL. Trimming removed 0 bases from V and 6 bases from J, with 17 bases in between. CDR3 size: 17 residues. The CDR3 DNA is TGCGCCAGCAGCCAAGACCCTAGCCGGGACAACGATGAAAAACTGTTTTTT. The encoded protein is CASSQDPSRDNDEKLFF.